This TCR beta chain was profiled in a study of OX40 agonist ivuxolimab in advanced cancers. Study-wide background: Partial responses were achieved by three patients: one hepatocellular carcinoma, two cutaneous melanoma.

This CDR3 comprises 16 residues. Per the germline V gene, CDR1 is GTSNPN and CDR2 is SVGIG (reference sequence). Deletions cut 8 bases from V and 4 bases from J, with 24 bases between. At cycle 4 day 1, cycle 7 day 1, and baseline, blood was sampled. On this clone: Its antigen is as yet unknown.

Study-wide results and limits: Among T cells, CD8+ cells averaged more expanded clones than CD4+ cells. Among the lowest peripheral clonal expansion occurred in 0.1-3.0 mg/kg partial responders.

Assay: immunoSEQ multiplex PCR; the TCRdb copy retains only in-frame clones and omits some. The sample carries about 18,000 clones, approximately 83% recorded once. Specimen: CD4+ or CD8+ T cells sorted from blood, collected in a trial of the OX40 agonist ivuxolimab. The receptor's source is an adult with an advanced solid tumor such as melanoma, head and neck, liver or kidney cancer. The chain combines TRBV30 with TRBJ1-5; weak D call: TRBD1 (6 bases). CDR3: CARTLEIDRFNQPQHF. CDR3 bases: TGTGCCCGGACCCTAGAAATTGACAGGTTTAATCAGCCCCAGCATTTT.